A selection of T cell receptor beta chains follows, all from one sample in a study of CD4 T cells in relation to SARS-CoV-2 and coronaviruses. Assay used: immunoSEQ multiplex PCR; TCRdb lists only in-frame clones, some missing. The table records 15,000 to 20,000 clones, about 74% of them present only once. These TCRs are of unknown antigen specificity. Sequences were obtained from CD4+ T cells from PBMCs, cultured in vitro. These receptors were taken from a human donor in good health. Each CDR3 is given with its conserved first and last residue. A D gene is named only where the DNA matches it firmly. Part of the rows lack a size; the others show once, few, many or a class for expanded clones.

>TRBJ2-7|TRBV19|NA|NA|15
CASSKGHGSSYEQYF
TGTGCCAGTAGTAAGGGACACGGGAGCTCCTACGAGCAGTACTTC
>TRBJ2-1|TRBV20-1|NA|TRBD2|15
CSASQKAGASNEQFF
TGCAGTGCTAGTCAAAAAGCGGGAGCCTCCAATGAGCAGTTCTTC
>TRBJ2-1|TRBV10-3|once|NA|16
CAISEGEPSWDYEQFF
TGTGCCATCAGCGAAGGGGAGCCTTCCTGGGATTATGAGCAGTTCTTC
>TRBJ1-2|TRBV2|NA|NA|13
CASTQGTAYGYTF
TGTGCCAGCACCCAGGGGACGGCCTATGGCTACACCTTC
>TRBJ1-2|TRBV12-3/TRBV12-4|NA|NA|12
CASSADMDGYTF
TGTGCCAGCAGTGCAGACATGGATGGCTACACCTTC
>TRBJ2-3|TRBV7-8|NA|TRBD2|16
CASSFTERLASDTQYF
TGTGCCAGCAGCTTCACCGAGAGACTAGCGTCAGATACGCAGTATTTT
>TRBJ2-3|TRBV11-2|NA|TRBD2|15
CASSLDGTNTDTQYF
TGTGCCAGCAGCTTAGACGGGACTAACACAGATACGCAGTATTTT
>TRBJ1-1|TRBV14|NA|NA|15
CASSQYGLGSTEAFF
TGTGCCAGCAGCCAATACGGCCTAGGATCCACTGAAGCTTTCTTT
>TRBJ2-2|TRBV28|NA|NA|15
CASSFQGRSTGELFF
TGTGCCAGCAGTTTTCAGGGGCGTAGCACCGGGGAGCTGTTTTTT
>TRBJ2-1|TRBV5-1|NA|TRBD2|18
CASSLSGAGGRGYNEQFF
TGCGCCAGCAGCTTGTCAGGCGCCGGCGGGAGGGGCTACAATGAGCAGTTCTTC
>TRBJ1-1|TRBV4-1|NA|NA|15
CASSHRTFRRTEAFF
TGCGCCAGCAGCCACCGAACATTCCGGCGGACTGAAGCTTTCTTT
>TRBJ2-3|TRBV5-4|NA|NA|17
CASSLARGTFSTDTQYF
TGTGCCAGCAGCTTGGCGCGGGGAACGTTTAGCACAGATACGCAGTATTTT
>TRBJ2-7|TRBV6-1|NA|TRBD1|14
CASSELGTVNEQYF
TGTGCCAGCAGTGAATTAGGGACAGTTAATGAGCAGTACTTC
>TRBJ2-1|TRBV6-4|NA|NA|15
CASSDSAGSYNEQFF
TGTGCCAGCAGTGACTCAGCGGGCTCCTACAATGAGCAGTTCTTC
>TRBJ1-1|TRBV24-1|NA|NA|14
CATRGGGLRTEAFF
TGTGCCACCAGGGGCGGGGGGCTAAGGACTGAAGCTTTCTTT
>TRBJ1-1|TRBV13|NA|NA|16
CASSGLNPRGPTEAFF
TGTGCCAGCAGCGGACTAAATCCTCGGGGGCCCACTGAAGCTTTCTTT
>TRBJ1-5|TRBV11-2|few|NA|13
CASSFYSNQPQHF
TGTGCCAGCAGCTTTTATAGCAATCAGCCCCAGCATTTT
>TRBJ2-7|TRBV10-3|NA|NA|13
CAISDSARYEQYF
TGTGCCATCAGTGACAGCGCAAGATACGAGCAGTACTTC
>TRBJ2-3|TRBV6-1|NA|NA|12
CASSDVADTQYF
TGTGCCAGCAGTGACGTTGCAGATACGCAGTATTTT
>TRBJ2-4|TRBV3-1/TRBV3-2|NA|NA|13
CASSQGTADIQYF
TGTGCCAGCAGCCAAGGGACAGCGGACATTCAGTACTTC
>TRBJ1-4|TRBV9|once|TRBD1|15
CASSVTTGANEKLFF
TGTGCCAGCAGCGTCACGACAGGGGCTAATGAAAAACTGTTTTTT
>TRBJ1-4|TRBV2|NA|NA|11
CASGTNEKLFF
TGTGCCAGCGGGACTAATGAAAAACTGTTTTTT
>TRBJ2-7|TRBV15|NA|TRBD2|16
CATSRFYSGRAYEQYF
TGTGCCACCAGCAGATTTTATAGCGGGAGGGCCTACGAGCAGTACTTC
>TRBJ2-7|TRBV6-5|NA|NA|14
CASSYSNRRYEQYF
TGTGCCAGCAGTTACTCGAACCGGAGATACGAGCAGTACTTC
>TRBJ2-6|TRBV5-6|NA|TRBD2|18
CASSPRLAARSGANVLTF
TGTGCCAGCAGCCCGAGACTAGCGGCCCGCTCTGGGGCCAACGTCCTGACTTTC
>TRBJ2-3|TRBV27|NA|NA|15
CASSFQQGSTDTQYF
TGTGCCAGCAGTTTTCAACAGGGCTCCACAGATACGCAGTATTTT
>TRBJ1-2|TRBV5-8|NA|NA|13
CASSFGPNYGYTF
TGTGCCAGCAGCTTTGGCCCCAACTATGGCTACACCTTC
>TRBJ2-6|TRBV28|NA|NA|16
CASSLHRYSGANVLTF
TGTGCCAGCAGTTTACACAGGTACTCTGGGGCCAACGTCCTGACTTTC
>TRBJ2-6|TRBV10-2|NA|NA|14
CASSETAGANVLTF
TGCGCCAGCAGTGAGACAGCTGGGGCCAACGTCCTGACTTTC
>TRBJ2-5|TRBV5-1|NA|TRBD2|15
CASNLAGGFAETQYF
TGCGCCAGCAACCTAGCGGGAGGTTTCGCAGAGACCCAGTACTTC
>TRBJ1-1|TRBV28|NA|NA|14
CASSFSGVRTEAFF
TGTGCCAGCAGTTTCTCTGGGGTGAGGACTGAAGCTTTCTTT
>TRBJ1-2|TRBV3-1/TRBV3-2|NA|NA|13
CASSQDLGSGYTF
TGTGCCAGCAGCCAAGACCTGGGCTCTGGCTACACCTTC
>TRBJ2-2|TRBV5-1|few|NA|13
CASSFTRAGELFF
TGCGCCAGCAGCTTTACTAGGGCCGGGGAGCTGTTTTTT
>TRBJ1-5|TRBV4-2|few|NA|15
CASSQATGSNQPQHF
TGTGCCAGCAGCCAGGCGACGGGCAGCAATCAGCCCCAGCATTTT
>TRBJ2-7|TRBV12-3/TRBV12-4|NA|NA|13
CASSLYSGVEQYF
TGTGCCAGCAGTTTATATTCCGGGGTCGAGCAGTACTTC
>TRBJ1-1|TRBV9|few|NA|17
CASSPLDAAASNTEAFF
TGTGCCAGCAGCCCCCTAGACGCAGCCGCTTCGAACACTGAAGCTTTCTTT
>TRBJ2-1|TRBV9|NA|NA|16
CASTQYSGTLYNEQFF
TGTGCCAGCACCCAATATAGCGGTACCCTTTACAATGAGCAGTTCTTC
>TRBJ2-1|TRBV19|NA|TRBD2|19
CASTIRGSGSIEAYNEQFF
TGTGCCAGTACCATCAGGGGTAGCGGGAGTATAGAGGCCTACAATGAGCAGTTCTTC
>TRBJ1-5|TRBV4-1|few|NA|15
CASSQEEGADQPQHF
TGCGCCAGCAGCCAAGAAGAAGGGGCCGATCAGCCCCAGCATTTT
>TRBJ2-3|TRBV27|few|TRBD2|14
CASGIAGSTDTQYF
TGTGCCAGCGGGATAGCGGGGTCCACAGATACGCAGTATTTT
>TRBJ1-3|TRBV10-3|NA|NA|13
CAINGGSGNTIYF
TGTGCCATTAATGGGGGTTCTGGAAACACCATATATTTT
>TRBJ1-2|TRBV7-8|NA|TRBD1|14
CASSPDRERDGYTF
TGTGCCAGCAGCCCTGACAGGGAACGGGATGGCTACACCTTC
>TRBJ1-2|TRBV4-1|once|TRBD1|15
CASSLGLTGVYGYTF
TGCGCCAGCAGCCTAGGACTGACAGGGGTTTATGGCTACACCTTC
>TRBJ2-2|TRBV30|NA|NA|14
CAWSVKQNTGELFF
TGTGCCTGGAGTGTAAAACAAAACACCGGGGAGCTGTTTTTT
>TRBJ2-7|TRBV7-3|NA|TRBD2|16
CASSLNGAGGFYEQYF
TGTGCCAGCAGCTTAAACGGGGCGGGAGGATTCTACGAGCAGTACTTC
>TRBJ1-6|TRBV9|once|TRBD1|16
CASSVGATGGNSPLHF
TGTGCCAGCAGCGTAGGGGCGACAGGGGGAAATTCACCCCTCCACTTT
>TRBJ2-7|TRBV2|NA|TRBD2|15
CASSEVSGGTYEQYF
TGTGCCAGCAGTGAAGTTAGCGGGGGAACCTACGAGCAGTACTTC
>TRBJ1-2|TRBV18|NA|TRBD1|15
CASSPSGGENYGYTF
TGTGCCAGCTCACCGTCAGGGGGCGAAAACTATGGCTACACCTTC
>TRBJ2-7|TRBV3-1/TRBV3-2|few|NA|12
CASSIVGDEQYF
TGTGCCAGCAGCATCGTCGGGGACGAGCAGTACTTC
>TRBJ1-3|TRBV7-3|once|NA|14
CASSLGGPGNTIYF
TGTGCCAGCAGCTTAGGGGGGCCTGGAAACACCATATATTTT
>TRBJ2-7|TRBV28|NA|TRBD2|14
CASSLTSGSYEQYF
TGTGCCAGCAGCCTGACTAGCGGGAGTTACGAGCAGTACTTC
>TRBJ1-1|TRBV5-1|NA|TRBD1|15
CASSSRGAGNTEAFF
TGCGCCAGCAGCTCCAGGGGGGCCGGGAACACTGAAGCTTTCTTT
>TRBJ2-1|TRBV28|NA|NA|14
CASSLGTFGDEQFF
TGTGCCAGCAGTCTTGGGACATTCGGCGATGAGCAGTTCTTC
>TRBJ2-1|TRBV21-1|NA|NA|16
CASSKAGTSGIDEQFF
TGTGCCAGCAGCAAAGCCGGGACTAGCGGGATCGATGAGCAGTTCTTC
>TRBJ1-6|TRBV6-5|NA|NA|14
CASIGGSYNSPLHF
TGTGCCAGCATTGGGGGGTCCTATAATTCACCCCTCCACTTT
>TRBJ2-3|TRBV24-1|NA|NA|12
CATSVIGDTQYF
TGTGCCACCAGTGTAATTGGGGATACGCAGTATTTT
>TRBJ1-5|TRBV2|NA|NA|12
CASSDFGSPQHF
TGTGCCAGCAGCGACTTCGGGTCGCCCCAGCATTTT
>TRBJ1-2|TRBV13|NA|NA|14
CASSLGTQNYGYTF
TGTGCCAGCAGCTTGGGGACCCAAAACTATGGCTACACCTTC
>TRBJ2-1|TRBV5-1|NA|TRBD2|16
CASSPRAGGAYNEQFF
TGCGCCAGCAGCCCTAGAGCGGGAGGAGCCTACAATGAGCAGTTCTTC
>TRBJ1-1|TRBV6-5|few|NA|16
CASSYGGGRLNTEAFF
TGTGCCAGCAGTTACGGGGGCGGCAGATTGAACACTGAAGCTTTCTTT